The 29 T cell receptor beta chains below come from one sample, sequenced in a study of T cell repertoires in cytomegalovirus infection. These receptors lack a known antigen. TCRdb reprocessed the reads via MiXCR and lists one record per CDR3 protein. Among around 570,000 distinct CDR3 sequences listed, under 45% were seen once. This sample comprised cultured PBMCs, obtained from culture after CMV antigen stimulation. All receptors come from a human donor in good health (CMV status not recorded). Some clones in this sample may be carry-over from other donors' samples.

This clonotype was seen many times. This chain joins TRBV11-2 and TRBJ2-7, with a tentative D call TRBD1 (6 bases). V gave up 2 bases and J gave up 6 bases, with 20 bases separating them. Germline CDR1 is SGHAT and CDR2 is FQNNGV. CDR3 size: 16 residues. The CDR3 nucleotides read TGTGCCAGCAGCTTAACCCCGGGACAAACAGCGAGCGAGCAGTACTTC. Encoded protein: CASSLTPGQTASEQYF.

This clonotype came up a few times. V gene TRBV7-2 combines with J gene TRBJ1-5; tentative D call: TRBD1 (5 bases). The germline V gene encodes CDR1 SGHTA and CDR2 FQGNSA. The germline V and J ends were trimmed by 5 bases and 1 base, with 18 bases remaining between them. The CDR3 is 17 amino acids. Written as DNA, the CDR3 is TGTGCCAGCAGCCAATTCGGGACCGCCAGAAGCAATCAGCCCCAGCATTTT. This encodes CASSQFGTARSNQPQHF.

V gene TRBV7-2 combines with J gene TRBJ2-7, with TRBD2 matching over 11 bases. Per germline, CDR1 SGHTA and CDR2 FQGNSA. V shed 5 bases, J shed 4 bases, and the junction held 10 bases outside the gene matches. The CDR3 is made up of 16 amino acids. This CDR3 reads CASSQTSGSLGYEQYF. Here the CDR3 DNA reads TGTGCCAGCAGCCAAACTAGCGGGAGTCTGGGTTACGAGCAGTACTTC.

This clonotype was counted a few times. The rearrangement joins TRBV2 to TRBJ2-5; 8 bases are a match to TRBD2. Germline trimming cut 4 bases from V and 5 bases from J; bases unmatched to any gene: 6. CDR1 is SNHLY and CDR2 is FYNNEI in the germline V gene. The CDR3 sequence is 14 residues long. CDR3 in amino acids: CASSGFRGGETQYF. CDR3 bases: TGTGCCAGCAGTGGGTTTCGGGGGGGTGAGACCCAGTACTTC.

In its sample, this clonotype was seen a few times. The J gene is TRBJ2-3, the V gene TRBV7-2; no firm D call. The germline gives CDR1 SGHTA, CDR2 FQGNSA. V lost 4 bases to trimming and J lost 5 bases, with 10 bases between them. This CDR3 is built from 13 residues. The CDR3 loop reads CASSSYGLDTQYF. The DNA of the CDR3 is TGTGCCAGCAGCTCTTATGGATTAGATACGCAGTATTTT.

This rearrangement joins TRBV12-3 or TRBV12-4 to TRBJ2-7; 7 bases match TRBD1. The J segment lost 2 bases and the V segment lost 6 bases, leaving 19 bases of the junction unmatched. This CDR3 spans 18 amino acids. The CDR3 loop reads CASSRRQGVTESTYEQYF. CDR3 bases: TGTGCCAGCAGCCGACGACAGGGCGTGACAGAATCCACCTACGAGCAGTACTTC.

This clonotype was observed a handful of times. The genes are TRBV7-8 and TRBJ2-1; D is perhaps TRBD2 (6 bases). Germline V gene data show CDR1 as SGHVS and CDR2 as FQNEAQ. There are 17 residues in the CDR3. Trimming shortened V by 0 bases and J by 0 bases, and 12 bases separated the two germline ends. CDR3 in DNA: TGTGCCAGCAGCTTAGCCCTAACTAGCAGCTCCTACAATGAGCAGTTCTTC. It yields the protein CASSLALTSSSYNEQFF.

This chain joins TRBV6-2 or TRBV6-3 and TRBJ2-2, with 11 bases identical to TRBD2. V lost 8 bases, J lost 5 bases, and 7 bases stayed unmatched. This CDR3 has 15 amino acids. Germline V gene sequence: CDR1 MNHEY, CDR2 SVGEGT. CDR3 bases: TGTGCCAGCCTCAATCTAGCGGGAGGAACCGGGGAGCTGTTTTTT. It encodes CASLNLAGGTGELFF.

In this sample, this clonotype turned up many times. This chain connects TRBV12-3 or TRBV12-4 to TRBJ1-1; D unclear. Deletions cut 4 bases from V and 5 bases from J, with 11 bases between. There are 13 residues in the CDR3. As DNA, the CDR3 is TGTGCCAGCAGTTCGGGAGGGAGGACTGAAGCTTTCTTT. Translating gives CASSSGGRTEAFF.

V gene TRBV7-9 combines with J gene TRBJ1-2; D is possibly TRBD1 (5 bases). The CDR3 sequence is 15 residues long. Looked up from germline, CDR1 is SEHNR and CDR2 is FQNEAQ (reference sequence). V shed 2 bases and J shed 4 bases, with 14 bases lying between them. CDR3 nucleotides: TGTGCCAGCAGCTTACTTTCAGGGCCAGGCTATGGCTACACCTTC. Translating it yields CASSLLSGPGYGYTF. Full variable domain (missing parts from reference TRBV7-9 and TRBJ1-2): DTGVSQNPRHKITKRGQNVTFRCDPISEHNRLYWYRQTLGQGPEFLTYFQNEAQLEKSRLLSDRFSAERPKGSFSTLEIQRTEQGDSAMYLCASSLLSGPGYGYTFGSGTRLTVV.

The table lists this clonotype with a few counts. The chain recombines TRBV27 with TRBJ2-3; 8 positions agree with TRBD1. This CDR3 has 12 amino acids. Germline-derived CDR1 and CDR2 are MNHEY and SMNVEV (reference sequence). DNA for the CDR3: TGTGTCGCCGCCCAGGGGGCCGATACGCAGTATTTT. This sequence encodes CVAAQGADTQYF.

The chain combines TRBV29-1 with TRBJ2-1; D perhaps matches TRBD2 (5 bases). Germline CDR1 and CDR2: SQVTM and ANQGSEA. Trimming shortened V by 2 bases and J by 3 bases, and 17 bases separated the two germline ends. This CDR3 contains 16 residues. The CDR3 is CSVERPLGSLYNEQFF. In nucleotides, the CDR3 is TGCAGCGTTGAACGCCCACTAGGATCGCTCTACAATGAGCAGTTCTTC.

The rearrangement links TRBV28 to TRBJ1-1, with a tentative D call TRBD1 (5 bases). Trimming removed 3 bases at V and 1 base at J, with 12 bases between. The CDR3 contains 15 residues. CDR1 MDHEN and CDR2 SYDVKM come from the germline V gene. CDR3 in DNA: TGTGCCAGCAGTTTTTGGGGCAGCCGGAACACTGAAGCTTTCTTT. Residues: CASSFWGSRNTEAFF.

This clonotype was counted between two and nine times. The CDR3 sequence: CASSRFGAANTEAFF. CDR3 nucleotide sequence: TGTGCCAGCTCCCGTTTTGGGGCCGCGAACACTGAAGCTTTCTTT. The chain employs TRBV7-2 and TRBJ1-1, with D maybe TRBD1 (5 bases). Germline values: CDR1 SGHTA, CDR2 FQGNSA. The V and J ends lost 8 bases and 1 base respectively, with 17 bases between them. The CDR3 is 15 amino acids.

The CDR3 DNA follows: TGTGCCAGCAGTCATACTAGCGGGGGCCGTAGCTCCTACAATGAGCAGTTCTTC. Translation: CASSHTSGGRSSYNEQFF. The chain carries TRBV27 and TRBJ2-1, with TRBD2 matching over 11 bases. CDR3 size: 18 residues. Germline values: CDR1 MNHEY, CDR2 SMNVEV (reference sequence). After removal of 5 bases from V and 0 bases from J, the junction contained 9 bases not matched to a gene.

This chain uses TRBV6-1 with TRBJ1-2; D possibly corresponds to TRBD1 (5 bases). V lost 3 bases to trimming and J lost 4 bases, with 15 bases between them. Germline V gives CDR1 MNHNS, CDR2 SASEGT. CDR3 length equals 15 residues. For the CDR3, the DNA is TGTGCCAGCAGTGAGGGAGGGCCGAGGGGCTATGGCTACACCTTC. Translated, it gives CASSEGGPRGYGYTF.

This sequence joins TRBV12-3 or TRBV12-4 and TRBJ2-1; 13 positions agree with TRBD2. V shed 7 bases, J shed 7 bases, and the junction held 4 bases outside the gene matches. The CDR3 consists of 14 residues. CDR3 loop: CASISTSGRNEQFF. The CDR3, as DNA: TGTGCCAGCATCTCGACTAGCGGGAGGAATGAGCAGTTCTTC.

In its sample, this clonotype was seen a few times. V gene TRBV7-8 combines with J gene TRBJ1-1; D possibly corresponds to TRBD1 (6 bases). The germline V gene encodes CDR1 SGHVS and CDR2 FQNEAQ. The CDR3 spans 16 residues. V dropped 6 bases and J dropped 5 bases, with 22 bases sitting between them. CDR3 residues: CASSPEKGVAWTEAFF. The CDR3 DNA reads as TGTGCCAGCAGTCCCGAAAAGGGGGTGGCGTGGACTGAAGCTTTCTTT.

This clonotype was detected many times. The genes are TRBV7-2 and TRBJ2-5; D is unresolved. With 2 bases removed from V and 1 base from J, the gap between germline ends came to 8 bases. The CDR3 runs 14 residues. Germline V gene lookup returns CDR1 SGHTA and CDR2 FQGNSA. In DNA, the CDR3 is TGTGCCAGCAGCTTAAGGGCGTCCCAAGAGACCCAGTACTTC. Its translation is CASSLRASQETQYF.

This chain joins TRBV12-3 or TRBV12-4 and TRBJ2-3; perhaps TRBD2 as D (6 bases). The V gene lost 3 bases and the J gene lost 2 bases, with 9 bases spanning the gap. The CDR3 loop spans 14 amino acids. CDR3 amino acids: CASSFAGLTDTQYF. In nucleotides, the CDR3 is TGTGCCAGCAGTTTTGCGGGGCTCACAGATACGCAGTATTTT.

The V call is TRBV7-9, the J call TRBJ2-3; 9 bases map to TRBD1. Per germline, CDR1 SEHNR and CDR2 FQNEAQ (reference sequence). The CDR3 length is 14 residues. V lost 5 bases, J lost 6 bases, and 6 bases stayed unmatched. CDR3 coding DNA: TGTGCCAGCAGCGGACAGGGGATCTTTGATACGCAGTATTTT. Translation gives CASSGQGIFDTQYF.

This sequence joins TRBV20-1 and TRBJ2-1, with 8 bases aligning to TRBD2. Losses at the gene ends were 1 base for V and 4 bases for J; bases not matched to a gene: 9. The CDR3 covers 16 residues. The germline gives CDR1 DFQATT, CDR2 SNEGSKA (reference sequence). CDR3 residues: CSARVQVAGRYNEQFF. CDR3 bases: TGCAGTGCTAGAGTTCAGGTAGCGGGAAGGTACAATGAGCAGTTCTTC.

This chain links TRBV7-2 with TRBJ1-1, with D unclear. V lost 7 bases to trimming and J lost 4 bases, with 13 bases between them. This CDR3 has 13 residues. Germline loops: CDR1 SGHTA, CDR2 FQGNSA. CDR3 loop: CASKQSEVTEAFF. The CDR3 DNA is TGTGCCAGCAAGCAGTCGGAAGTCACTGAAGCTTTCTTT.

The chain combines TRBV6-2 or TRBV6-3 with TRBJ1-2; TRBD1 agrees at 8 bases. The CDR3 has 15 residues. The germline gives CDR1 MNHEY, CDR2 SVGEGT. The ends lost 2 bases at V and 2 bases at J; junction bases unmatched: 4. The CDR3 protein is CASSYEQGANYGYTF. The DNA of the CDR3 is TGTGCCAGCAGTTACGAGCAGGGGGCGAACTATGGCTACACCTTC.

Many counts were recorded for this clonotype. The chain combines TRBV7-2 with TRBJ1-1, with D possibly matching TRBD1 (5 bases). Germline lookup yields CDR1 SGHTA and CDR2 FQGNSA. V was pared by 5 bases and J by 3 bases, with 13 bases between. The CDR3 has 14 amino acids. The DNA of the CDR3 is TGTGCCAGCAGCCCCTCCGGGGGGGACACTGAAGCTTTCTTT. Residues: CASSPSGGDTEAFF.

The V call is TRBV28, the J call TRBJ1-4, with 10 bases fitting TRBD1. CDR3 length: 16 residues. Trimming took 5 bases from V and 0 from J; bases not matched to a gene: 3. Germline CDR1 reads MDHEN; CDR2 reads SYDVKM. CDR3 residues: CASSMTGGSTNEKLFF. For the CDR3, the DNA is TGTGCCAGCAGTATGACAGGGGGCTCAACTAATGAAAAACTGTTTTTT.

On this clonotype itself: With a much larger clone just one base away, this may be a read error. CDR3 in amino acids: CASTRTSGYNEQFF. For the CDR3, the DNA is TGTGCCAGCACCCGGACTAGCGGGTACAATGAGCAGTTCTTC. This chain joins TRBV12-3 or TRBV12-4 and TRBJ2-1; 11 bases line up with TRBD2. J lost 4 bases, V lost 7 bases, and 3 bases had no gene match. The CDR3 is made up of 14 amino acids.

This sequence joins TRBV11-2 and TRBJ2-7; D is undetermined. In germline, CDR1 is SGHAT, CDR2 FQNNGV. This CDR3 has 14 residues. The V gene lost 4 bases and the J gene lost 5 bases, with 15 bases spanning the gap. The CDR3, as DNA: TGTGCCAGCAGCTCCTTCGGCGGTTCTCACGAGCAGTACTTC. It codes for CASSSFGGSHEQYF.

V gene TRBV20-1 combines with J gene TRBJ2-3; no clear D. Germline V CDR1 and CDR2: DFQATT, SNEGSKA (reference sequence). Trimming removed 6 bases from V and 6 bases from J, with 10 bases in between. CDR3 length equals 11 residues. CDR3 DNA: TGCAGTGCCCTCAATATGGATACGCAGTATTTT. Protein: CSALNMDTQYF.